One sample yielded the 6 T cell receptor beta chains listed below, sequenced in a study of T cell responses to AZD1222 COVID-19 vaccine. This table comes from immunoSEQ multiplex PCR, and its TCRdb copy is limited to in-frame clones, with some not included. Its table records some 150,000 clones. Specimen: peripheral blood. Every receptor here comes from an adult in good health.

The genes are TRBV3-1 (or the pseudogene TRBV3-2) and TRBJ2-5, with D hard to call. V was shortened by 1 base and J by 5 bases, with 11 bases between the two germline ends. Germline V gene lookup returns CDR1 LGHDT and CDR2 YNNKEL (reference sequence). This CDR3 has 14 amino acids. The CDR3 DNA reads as TGTGCCAGCAGCCAAGTGCTAGAGGCCGAGACCCAGTACTTC. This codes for CASSQVLEAETQYF.

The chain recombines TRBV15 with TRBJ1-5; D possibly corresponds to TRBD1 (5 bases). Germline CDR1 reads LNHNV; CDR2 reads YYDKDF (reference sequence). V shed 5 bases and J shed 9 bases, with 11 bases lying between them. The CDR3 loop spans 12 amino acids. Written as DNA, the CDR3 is TGTGCCACCAGCCGACAGTTTCGGCCCCAGCATTTT. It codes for CATSRQFRPQHF.

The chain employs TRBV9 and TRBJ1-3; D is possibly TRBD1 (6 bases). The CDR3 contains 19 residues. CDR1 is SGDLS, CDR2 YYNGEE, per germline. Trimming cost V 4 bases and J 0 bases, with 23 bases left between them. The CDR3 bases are TGTGCCAGCAGCCCCACTCGGGACACGCCAATCTACTCTGGAAACACCATATATTTT. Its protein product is CASSPTRDTPIYSGNTIYF.

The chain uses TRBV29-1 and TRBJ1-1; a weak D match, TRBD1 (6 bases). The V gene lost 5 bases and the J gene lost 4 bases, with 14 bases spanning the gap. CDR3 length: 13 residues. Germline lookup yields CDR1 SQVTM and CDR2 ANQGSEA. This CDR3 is CSVTSGVSTEAFF. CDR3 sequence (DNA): TGCAGCGTTACTTCAGGGGTTAGCACTGAAGCTTTCTTT. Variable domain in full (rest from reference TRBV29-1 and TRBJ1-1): SAVISQKPSRDICQRGTSLTIQCQVDSQVTMMFWYRQQPGQSLTLIATANQGSEATYESGFVIDKFPISRPNLTFSTLTVSNMSPEDSSIYLCSVTSGVSTEAFFGQGTRLTVV.

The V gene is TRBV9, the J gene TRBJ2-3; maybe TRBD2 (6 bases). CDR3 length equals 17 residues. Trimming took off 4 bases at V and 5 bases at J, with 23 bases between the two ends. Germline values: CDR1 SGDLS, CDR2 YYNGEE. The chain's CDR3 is CASSPHPGLPPGDTQYF. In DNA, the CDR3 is TGTGCCAGCAGCCCTCACCCCGGACTACCGCCCGGAGATACGCAGTATTTT.

The CDR3 protein is CASSLGPRGSGNTIYF. The CDR3, as DNA: TGTGCCAGCAGCTTAGGACCCAGGGGGTCTGGAAACACCATATATTTT. The chain joins TRBV7-2 to TRBJ1-3; 7 nucleotides match TRBD1. The CDR3 is 16 residues long. Trimming at V came to 1 base and at J to 1 base, leaving 4 bases not matched to a gene. Per the germline V gene, CDR1 is SGHTA and CDR2 is FQGNSA.